This TCR beta chain was sequenced for a study of tumor-infiltrating lymphocytes in primary liver carcinoma. Study-wide background: Ranging in age from 30 to 69 years, the patients were men and women. Study conclusions and caveats: Only about 8-24% of top clones showed up in all five tumor regions.

Germline loops: CDR1 MNHNY, CDR2 SVGAGI (reference sequence). The V end lost 11 bases, the J end lost 8 bases, and 18 bases lay between the germline ends. This CDR3 is 13 amino acids long. Using a constant-region primer together with ProtoScript II reverse transcriptase, TCR beta cDNA was made from about 490 ng of total RNA. Libraries for TCR beta were built through three nested multiplex PCR rounds, which together made up a slightly modified ARM-PCR procedure. Each of the first two PCR rounds ran roughly 10 cycles with TRBV1-TRBV30 forward and C-beta reverse primers. A single record per CDR3 protein comes from TCRdb applying MiXCR to the multiplex PCR reads. The repertoire holds about 100,000 distinct CDR3 sequences, with about 63% as singletons. The source material, about 20-30 mg of unsorted bulk tissue, was used to co-extract RNA and DNA. Donors underwent surgery for histopathologically diagnosed primary liver carcinoma.

Concerning this clonotype: Its target is not known.

This receptor was taken from a woman aged 55-75 years with primary liver carcinoma and hepatitis B virus infection. Sequencing input: liver tumor tissue from sampling region 2. Subset given: tumor region T2, inferior pole. The gene calls are TRBV6-6 and TRBJ2-2; D remains ambiguous. In DNA form, the CDR3 reads TGTGCCTGTGCGATTCGCGGTAGTGGGGAGCTGTTTTTT. It is translated as CACAIRGSGELFF.